Listed below are T cell receptor beta chains from one sample, sequenced in a study of cytomegalovirus exposure and HLA in healthy donors. Sequencing was performed with immunoSEQ multiplex PCR; in TCRdb, only in-frame clones are kept and a portion is missing. The sample shows about 120,000 clones, 15% to 20% of them seen only once. The sequenced sample was PBMCs. These receptors all come from a female donor in good health and CMV-seropositive. Each CDR3 is given without its conserved first and last residue. Each record gives: V gene, clone size, J gene, CDR3 protein. The size entry is marked missing in some rows and otherwise reads once, few, many or a size class.

V: TRBV7-9
size: .
J: TRBJ2-5
CDR3: ASNQGGETQY

V: TRBV28
size: .
J: TRBJ1-6
CDR3: ATIQGSISPLH

V: TRBV5-1
size: .
J: TRBJ1-1
CDR3: ASNIQGSNAEAF

V: TRBV5-5
size: .
J: TRBJ2-1
CDR3: ASSLAGAGGFPQF

V: TRBV9
size: .
J: TRBJ1-5
CDR3: ASSVDLQANQPQH

V: TRBV2
size: .
J: TRBJ2-7
CDR3: ASRRPGQSTYEQY

V: TRBV5-1
size: few
J: TRBJ2-1
CDR3: ASSLGGTGVGNEQF

V: TRBV7-2
size: .
J: TRBJ2-2
CDR3: ASSIRPPGELF

V: TRBV27
size: .
J: TRBJ1-1
CDR3: ASSRTGTGGFVNTEAF

V: TRBV2
size: .
J: TRBJ1-1
CDR3: ASRGEGNTEAF

V: TRBV4-1
size: .
J: TRBJ2-1
CDR3: ASSQVGRGLVNEQF

V: TRBV5-1
size: .
J: TRBJ2-5
CDR3: ASSLGTAQETQY

V: TRBV5-4
size: .
J: TRBJ2-1
CDR3: ASSFDGLAGVRSFDEQF

V: TRBV5-1
size: .
J: TRBJ2-1
CDR3: ASSSVTSDLSNNEQF

V: TRBV19
size: once
J: TRBJ2-3
CDR3: ASSLSLGQGSTDTQY

V: TRBV9
size: few
J: TRBJ2-5
CDR3: ASNPGTGGQETQY

V: TRBV18
size: .
J: TRBJ1-4
CDR3: ASSPYRGRDEKLF

V: TRBV27
size: .
J: TRBJ2-7
CDR3: ASSGGLPLSYEQY

V: TRBV19
size: .
J: TRBJ1-2
CDR3: ASSSAGTGGRDYGYT

V: TRBV29-1
size: .
J: TRBJ2-3
CDR3: SVVPAGYSSTDTQY

V: TRBV6-5
size: few
J: TRBJ2-2
CDR3: ASRVTAGTGELF

V: TRBV9
size: .
J: TRBJ2-5
CDR3: ASSVSGGREETQY

V: TRBV6-5
size: few
J: TRBJ1-4
CDR3: ASGYRGEKLF

V: TRBV10-2
size: .
J: TRBJ2-5
CDR3: ASSGLGLAGEETQY

V: TRBV28
size: .
J: TRBJ2-1
CDR3: ASRYQGVEQF

V: TRBV15
size: few
J: TRBJ2-7
CDR3: ATSRPTGMSSEQY

V: TRBV2
size: few
J: TRBJ2-5
CDR3: ASSGGTGDEETQY

V: TRBV6-1
size: few
J: TRBJ2-1
CDR3: ASSDHSGLSYNEQF

V: TRBV11-1
size: .
J: TRBJ2-3
CDR3: ASSLLLDSRHLSTDTQY

V: TRBV9
size: .
J: TRBJ1-2
CDR3: ASSVSDGDYGYT

V: TRBV7-2
size: few
J: TRBJ2-1
CDR3: ASSDGMRGRVYNEQF

V: TRBV27
size: .
J: TRBJ2-7
CDR3: ASSFDRGLGEQY

V: TRBV5-4
size: .
J: TRBJ2-2
CDR3: ASSLVGALNTGELF

V: TRBV11-2
size: .
J: TRBJ2-7
CDR3: ASSMDRAYEQY

V: TRBV15
size: few
J: TRBJ1-1
CDR3: ATRQGLDREAFPEAF

V: TRBV10-3
size: .
J: TRBJ1-6
CDR3: AISGAGTGQSPLH

V: TRBV27
size: .
J: TRBJ2-7
CDR3: ASSSPGGRSSYEQY

V: TRBV5-1
size: few
J: TRBJ2-4
CDR3: ASSSGQEVKNIQY

V: TRBV4-2
size: once
J: TRBJ2-5
CDR3: ASSQTSGRSETQY

V: TRBV19
size: .
J: TRBJ1-6
CDR3: ASSRGGQVGSYNSPLH

V: TRBV2
size: once
J: TRBJ1-4
CDR3: ASSVLGGGNEKLF

V: TRBV29-1
size: few
J: TRBJ2-5
CDR3: SVGRTGQETQY

V: TRBV7-9
size: few
J: TRBJ1-6
CDR3: ASSPLPGQGEPPLH

V: TRBV29-1
size: .
J: TRBJ2-1
CDR3: SVDGDSSSYNEQF

V: TRBV7-7
size: .
J: TRBJ2-1
CDR3: ASSRDSSSYNEQF

V: TRBV5-4
size: .
J: TRBJ1-1
CDR3: ASSLLLTGTNTEAF

V: TRBV6-1
size: few
J: TRBJ1-5
CDR3: ASRRSPGNQPQH

V: TRBV5-1
size: .
J: TRBJ2-1
CDR3: ASSPPGTGIYNEQF

V: TRBV7-9
size: .
J: TRBJ2-2
CDR3: ASSPISGTGELF

V: TRBV12-5
size: .
J: TRBJ2-1
CDR3: ASGLDGSYNEQF

V: TRBV18
size: .
J: TRBJ2-3
CDR3: ASSPPGLAPDTQY

V: TRBV9
size: .
J: TRBJ1-2
CDR3: ASSSRTGAYGYT

V: TRBV7-6
size: few
J: TRBJ1-1
CDR3: ASTTEGGLRTEAF

V: TRBV5-1
size: few
J: TRBJ1-2
CDR3: ASSLNTNYGYT